The sequence of this T cell receptor (beta chain) was determined in a study of cytomegalovirus exposure and HLA in healthy donors. Regarding the study as a whole: Follow-up analysis seemed to connect common viral pathogens with several of the most significant clusters identified. CMV antigen specificity of a few CMV-associated chains was confirmed in vitro.

Germline V CDR1 and CDR2: SGHDT, YYEEEE. CDR3 length: 15 residues. Trimming at V came to 3 bases and at J to 6 bases, leaving 10 bases not matched to a gene. Points on this clone: Its antigen is not known.

In the PCR, 60 Vbeta and 13 Jbeta primers were used. The assay was immunoSEQ multiplex PCR, and TCRdb's table has in-frame clones only and misses some. This sample has 120,000 or so clones; 65% to 85% occur once, and the top ten carry 3% to 4%. The material sequenced was PBMCs. V is TRBV5-6 and J is TRBJ2-7; 9 bases are shared with TRBD1. This sequence originates from a man younger than 30 in good health and CMV-seropositive. CDR3 sequence: CASSSGTGIRREQYF. DNA of the CDR3: TGTGCCAGCAGCTCGGGGACAGGGATTCGACGCGAGCAGTACTTC.